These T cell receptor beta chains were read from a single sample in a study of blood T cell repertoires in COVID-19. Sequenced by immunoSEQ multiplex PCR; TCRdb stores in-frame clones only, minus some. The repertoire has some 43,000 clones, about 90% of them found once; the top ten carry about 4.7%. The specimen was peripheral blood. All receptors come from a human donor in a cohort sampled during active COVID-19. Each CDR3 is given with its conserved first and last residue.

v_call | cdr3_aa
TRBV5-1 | CASSQGLQPLEQYF
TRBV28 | CASSRQSNQPQHF
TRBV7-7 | CASSNSGRGEGEQFF
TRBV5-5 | CASSLAGDIPGRLFF
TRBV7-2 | CASSRLTDNEQFF
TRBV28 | CASKTGTGENGYTF
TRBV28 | CASSLSGQGVADTQYF
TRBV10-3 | CAITDGTVENTIYF
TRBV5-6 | CASSLGLARYEVF
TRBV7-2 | CASSFIGGDYGYTF
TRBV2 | CARARGQGEKLFF
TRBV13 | CASAGGTQYF
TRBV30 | CAWSVRGYSNQPQHF
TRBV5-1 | CASRRGGQGADEQYF
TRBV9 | CASSVDPGGQETQYF
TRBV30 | CAWRVGATYEQYF
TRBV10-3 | CATRTSGETQYF
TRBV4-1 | CASSQGVGTGGRQETQYF
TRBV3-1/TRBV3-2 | CASSQPSGRVGQETQYF
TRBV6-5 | CASRETSGRPGELFF
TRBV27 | CASSTLAGGSNEQFF
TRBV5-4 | CASSPKYRGEQFF
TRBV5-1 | CASSLTGVYEQYF
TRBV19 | CASSGFRGSNNEQFF
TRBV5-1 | CASSKSSAKTEAFF
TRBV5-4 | CASSYSGRWTGELFF
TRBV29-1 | CSARIWGVNTEAFF
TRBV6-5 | CASRTGPTEAFF
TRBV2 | CASSETSGSVGELFF
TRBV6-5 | CASSSGSSPSYEQYF
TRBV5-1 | CASSNRDSSYNEQFF